Presented here are 3 T cell receptor beta chains from one specimen sequenced in a study of cytomegalovirus exposure and HLA in healthy donors. The PCR ran on 60 Vbeta and 13 Jbeta primers. The assay was immunoSEQ multiplex PCR, and TCRdb's table has in-frame clones only and misses some. The sample contains approximately 140,000 clones, 78% of which appear only once. The sample comprised PBMCs. All receptors come from a woman between 35 and 50 years old in good health and CMV-seronegative.

The CDR3 loop reads CASSTTDNQPQHF. DNA for the CDR3: TGTGCCAGCAGTACGACAGACAATCAGCCCCAGCATTTT. The gene calls are TRBV6-1 and TRBJ1-5; TRBD1 is a possible D gene (5 bases). Germline values: CDR1 MNHNS, CDR2 SASEGT. The CDR3 runs to 13 residues. V lost 5 bases and J lost 3, with 8 bases in between.

The V gene is TRBV7-6, the J gene TRBJ2-1; maybe TRBD2 (5 bases). CDR1 and CDR2 from the germline V gene are SGHVS and FNYEAQ. This CDR3 is built from 16 residues. V lost 3 bases and J 8 bases, leaving 20 bases between the germline ends. CDR3 sequence reads: CASSFPGEGGNHEQFF. The CDR3 DNA follows: TGTGCCAGCAGCTTCCCGGGCGAAGGAGGTAATCATGAGCAGTTCTTC.

This clone has only one observation. This chain links TRBV18 with TRBJ2-5; TRBD2 matches 7 bases. The germline V gene encodes CDR1 KGHSH and CDR2 LQKENI. V dropped 3 bases and J dropped 5; count of bases not matched to a gene: 9. The CDR3 spans 15 residues. CDR3 coding DNA: TGTGCCAGCTCACCCCGTGAGGCGGGAGTGGAGACCCAGTACTTC. This codes for CASSPREAGVETQYF.